A single sample is the source of the 20 T cell receptor beta chains below, sequenced in a study of shared clonotypes between healthy human individuals. TCRdb keeps only in-frame clones here, not all; method: immunoSEQ multiplex PCR. The table lists roughly 2 million clones, approximately 94% of them singletons. Positively selected for CCR7, the CD45RO-negative cells used as naive CD8 cells excluded terminally differentiated effector memory CD45RA+ cells. Sequencing was carried out using naive CD8+ T cells sorted from blood. The receptors derive from a man younger than 30 in good health.

Concerning this clone itself: Other DNA sequences within the sample encode an identical CDR3. The CDR3 region is CASSGGTAYEQYF. The CDR3 DNA reads as TGTGCCAGCAGCGGTGGGACAGCCTACGAGCAGTACTTC. The chain couples TRBV27 to TRBJ2-7; TRBD1 aligns across 7 bases. Germline CDR1 and CDR2: MNHEY and SMNVEV (reference sequence). Trimming at V came to 6 bases and at J to 2 bases, leaving 4 bases not matched to a gene. The CDR3 loop spans 13 amino acids.

The CDR3 here is CASSSGQGAYEQYF. CDR3 bases: TGCGCCAGCAGTTCTGGACAGGGCGCCTACGAGCAGTACTTC. The chain links TRBV10-1 to TRBJ2-7, with 8 bases lining up with TRBD1. Germline V CDR1 and CDR2: WNHNN, SYGVQD (reference sequence). CDR3 length: 14 amino acids. Germline trimming cut 5 bases from V and 2 bases from J; bases unmatched to any gene: 5.

This chain uses TRBV10-3 with TRBJ2-1; D is uncertain. The CDR3 length is 13 residues. V lost 2 bases, J lost 4 bases, and 6 bases lay in between. Germline-derived CDR1 and CDR2 are ENHRY and SYGVKD. The CDR3 sequence: CAISEGLYNEQFF. DNA for the CDR3: TGTGCCATCAGTGAGGGTCTGTACAATGAGCAGTTCTTC.

The chain uses TRBV19 and TRBJ1-1; D is ambiguous. With 1 base removed from V and 3 bases from J, the gap between germline ends came to 18 bases. The CDR3 is 17 residues long. Germline V gene sequence: CDR1 LNHDA, CDR2 SQIVND (reference sequence). CDR3 nucleotides: TGTGCCAGTAGTATAGGGGGTTTACCCTATTCGGACACTGAAGCTTTCTTT. Translated, it gives CASSIGGLPYSDTEAFF.

This clone was recorded once. The chain carries TRBV13 and TRBJ2-7; 14 positions agree with TRBD2. With 5 bases clipped from V and 5 bases from J, the junction kept 5 bases outside the gene matches. Per the germline V gene, CDR1 is PRHDT and CDR2 is FYEKMQ (reference sequence). There are 15 residues in the CDR3. CDR3 nucleotide sequence: TGTGCCAGCAGCCGGACTAGCGGGGGGATGGACGAGCAGTACTTC. This translates into CASSRTSGGMDEQYF.

This rearrangement joins TRBV7-9 to TRBJ1-1, with D hard to call. Germline V gene sequence: CDR1 SEHNR, CDR2 FQNEAQ (reference sequence). The V gene lost 5 bases and the J gene lost 0 bases, with 7 bases spanning the gap. This CDR3 contains 13 residues. The CDR3 DNA sequence: TGTGCCAGCAGCCATCCTTTGAACACTGAAGCTTTCTTT. Its translation: CASSHPLNTEAFF.

The genes are TRBV2 and TRBJ2-7; D uncertain. CDR1 is SNHLY and CDR2 is FYNNEI in the germline V gene. The V gene lost 6 bases and the J gene lost 3 bases, with 6 bases spanning the gap. CDR3 size: 11 residues. The chain's CDR3 is CASRGYYEQYF. In DNA form, the CDR3 reads TGTGCCAGCAGGGGCTACTACGAGCAGTACTTC.

The chain joins TRBV2 to TRBJ2-7; TRBD2 agrees at 11 bases. From germline, CDR1 is SNHLY and CDR2 FYNNEI. The CDR3 covers 14 residues. V was pared by 6 bases and J by 9 bases, with 10 bases of the junction left unmatched. DNA for the CDR3: TGTGCCAGCAGACCTAGCGGGAGGAATACTCCGCAGTACTTC. Its translation is CASRPSGRNTPQYF.

The V and J genes are TRBV28 and TRBJ2-7; 8 bases map to TRBD1. V was pared by 6 bases and J by 2 bases, with 6 bases of the junction left unmatched. CDR3 length equals 14 residues. The germline V gene encodes CDR1 MDHEN and CDR2 SYDVKM. The CDR3 here is CASRPDRVTYEQYF. CDR3 in DNA: TGTGCCAGCAGACCGGACAGGGTCACCTACGAGCAGTACTTC.

This clone was detected once. The sample holds other DNA sequences that translate to the same CDR3. The V gene is TRBV27, the J gene TRBJ2-7, with a possible D match to TRBD1 (6 bases). CDR1 and CDR2 (germline): MNHEY, SMNVEV (reference sequence). This CDR3 region has 13 residues. V dropped 5 bases and J dropped 0 bases, with 8 bases sitting between them. The CDR3: CASSQGTSYEQYF. The CDR3 nucleotides are TGTGCCAGCAGTCAGGGGACCTCCTACGAGCAGTACTTC.

The chain has TRBV27 and TRBJ1-5; no firm D call. Germline CDR1 reads MNHEY; CDR2 reads SMNVEV (reference sequence). CDR3 length: 13 residues. Trimming pared 4 bases from V and 5 bases from J, leaving 9 bases between. CDR3 loop: CASSWGKHQPQHF. The CDR3 DNA reads as TGTGCCAGCAGTTGGGGTAAGCATCAGCCCCAGCATTTT.

The V gene is TRBV21-1, the J gene TRBJ2-7. TRBV21-1 corresponds to a pseudogene. This CDR3 is 11 amino acids long. The CDR3 region has the DNA TGTGCCAGCAGCAGGTCCTACGAGCAGTACTTC. Residues: CASSRSYEQYF.

In this sample, this clone turned up once. The chain is built from TRBV27 and TRBJ2-1; D not certain. This CDR3 comprises 14 residues. V was cut by 0 bases and J by 3 bases, with 6 bases left in between. Looked up from germline, CDR1 is MNHEY and CDR2 is SMNVEV (reference sequence). CDR3 coding DNA: TGTGCCAGCAGTTTATCCCCTCGCTACAATGAGCAGTTCTTC. It codes for CASSLSPRYNEQFF.

The chain recombines TRBV5-1 with TRBJ1-1; maybe TRBD1 (5 bases). Germline CDR1 and CDR2: SGHRS and YFSETQ. V shed 0 bases and J shed 9 bases, with 15 bases lying between them. The CDR3 consists of 14 residues. The CDR3 sequence: CASSLDLGAGQAFF. The CDR3, as DNA: TGCGCCAGCAGCTTGGATCTTGGGGCAGGGCAAGCTTTCTTT.

V and J are TRBV5-4 and TRBJ2-2, with TRBD1 matching over 9 bases. Trimming took 4 bases from V and 2 from J; bases not matched to a gene: 6. CDR3 length: 16 amino acids. The germline CDR1 and CDR2 sequences are SGHNT and YYREEE (reference sequence). Written as DNA, the CDR3 is TGTGCCAGCAGCCGCCGGGACAGGGTAAACACCGGGGAGCTGTTTTTT. Protein product: CASSRRDRVNTGELFF. Full variable domain (remainder filled in from reference TRBV5-4 and TRBJ2-2): ETGVTQSPTHLIKTRGQQVTLRCSSQSGHNTVSWYQQALGQGPQFIFQYYREEENGRGNFPPRFSGLQFPNYSSELNVNALELDDSALYLCASSRRDRVNTGELFFGEGSRLTVL.

This rearrangement joins TRBV28 to TRBJ1-1; 7 bases match TRBD1. Losses at the gene ends were 2 bases for V and 8 bases for J; bases not matched to a gene: 5. The CDR3 is made up of 13 amino acids. CDR1 is MDHEN, CDR2 SYDVKM, per germline. The DNA of the CDR3 is TGTGCCAGCAGTTTACCCTTGACAGGGGAAGCTTTCTTT. Amino acids: CASSLPLTGEAFF. Supplemented by reference TRBV28 and TRBJ1-1, the full variable domain reads DVKVTQSSRYLVKRTGEKVFLECVQDMDHENMFWYRQDPGLGLRLIYFSYDVKMKEKGDIPEGYSVSREKKERFSLILESASTNQTSMYLCASSLPLTGEAFFGQGTRLTVV.

The CDR3 nucleotides read TGCAGCGTGTTTCAGCGGGAGACGTTAGTAGAGACCCAGTACTTC. Its translation: CSVFQRETLVETQYF. The chain links TRBV29-1 to TRBJ2-5, with 8 bases lining up with TRBD2. Germline values: CDR1 SQVTM, CDR2 ANQGSEA. The CDR3 extends over 15 amino acids. V lost 6 bases and J lost 4; bases outside the gene matches: 13.

V gene TRBV6-1 combines with J gene TRBJ2-1; TRBD1 matches at 10 bases. V lost 4 bases and J lost 10; bases outside the gene matches: 7. The CDR3 contains 14 residues. Per germline, CDR1 MNHNS and CDR2 SASEGT. The CDR3 DNA reads as TGTGCCAGCAGTGCAAGGACAGGGGGGTGGGAGCAGTTCTTC. Translating it yields CASSARTGGWEQFF.

The chain links TRBV4-1 to TRBJ2-5; D is unresolved. V shed 0 bases and J shed 0 bases, with 14 bases lying between them. Germline CDR1 is MGHRA and CDR2 is YSYEKL. The CDR3 has 17 amino acids. CDR3 residues: CASSQEGVGSYQETQYF. The CDR3 nucleotides are TGCGCCAGCAGCCAAGAAGGAGTAGGATCGTACCAAGAGACCCAGTACTTC.

The rearrangement links TRBV15 to TRBJ2-5, with 8 bases lining up with TRBD2. This CDR3 is 15 amino acids long. The junction had 7 bases not matched to a gene; V was cut back by 5 bases and J by 2 bases. Germline CDR1 and CDR2: LNHNV and YYDKDF (reference sequence). The CDR3 region has the DNA TGTGCCACCAGCCGGGAGGGCAGTATACAAGAGACCCAGTACTTC. Residues: CATSREGSIQETQYF.